These 9 T cell receptor beta chains share one sample of origin, sequenced in a study of immune cell composition in non-small cell lung cancer. Method: immunoSEQ multiplex PCR; TCRdb's copy keeps in-frame clones and lacks some. The sample lists thousands of clones, approximately 80% seen once, with approximately 7.9% in the top ten. The specimen was lung tumor tissue. The receptors originated from a human donor with non-small cell lung cancer.

This clone has just one count. This chain links TRBV28 with TRBJ2-5, with D tentatively TRBD1 (6 bases). Germline V gene data show CDR1 as MDHEN and CDR2 as SYDVKM. Trimming took off 5 bases at V and 5 bases at J, with 15 bases between the two ends. CDR3 length: 14 amino acids. CDR3 in amino acids: CASSLRQVRETQYF. The DNA of the CDR3 is TGTGCCAGCAGTCTCCGACAGGTTCGCGAGACCCAGTACTTC.

This clone showed up just once. The chain employs TRBV6-4 and TRBJ2-3, with TRBD1 as a possible D gene (7 bases). The CDR3 is 15 amino acids. Trimming removed 3 bases at V and 4 bases at J, with 14 bases between. Germline V lookup: CDR1 MRHNA, CDR2 SNTAGT. The CDR3 reads CASSEGGGGADTQYF. DNA for the CDR3: TGTGCCAGCAGTGAGGGAGGAGGGGGCGCAGATACGCAGTATTTT.

The chain is built from TRBV19 and TRBJ1-5; D perhaps matches TRBD1 (6 bases). V was pared by 5 bases and J by 12 bases, with 14 bases between. CDR1 is LNHDA, CDR2 SQIVND, per germline (reference sequence). CDR3 size: 12 residues. CDR3 coding DNA: TGTGCCAGTAGTCCCGTCGGGGGGCTCCAGCATTTT. Encoded protein: CASSPVGGLQHF.

This clone was seen only a few times. This sequence joins TRBV25-1 and TRBJ2-2; D remains unclear. Per germline, CDR1 MGHDK and CDR2 SYGVNS. CDR3 length: 15 residues. V dropped 0 bases and J dropped 1 base, with 6 bases sitting between them. The CDR3 loop is CASSEYRGNTGELFF. In DNA, the CDR3 is TGTGCCAGCAGTGAATATCGCGGGAACACCGGGGAGCTGTTTTTT.

This chain's CDR3 is CATSIRLNTEAFF. The DNA of the CDR3 is TGTGCCACCAGCATTCGTTTGAACACTGAAGCTTTCTTT. The chain links TRBV15 to TRBJ1-1; D call uncertain. The CDR3 has 13 residues. V lost 4 bases and J lost 0, with 6 bases in between. CDR1 is LNHNV and CDR2 is YYDKDF in the germline V gene (reference sequence).

CDR3 nucleotide sequence: TGCGCCAGCAGCCCAGGGGCGGGGGGGACACGCGAGCAGTACTTC. Residues: CASSPGAGGTREQYF. The V gene is TRBV4-3, the J gene TRBJ2-7; 9 nucleotides align to TRBD2. Germline CDR1 and CDR2: LGHNA and YSLEER. V shed 4 bases and J 6 bases; nucleotides not matched to a gene: 10. This CDR3 is 15 amino acids long.

This chain connects TRBV7-9 to TRBJ1-2; possible D gene TRBD1, 5 bases. CDR3 size: 12 residues. Germline loops: CDR1 SEHNR, CDR2 FQNEAQ (reference sequence). As DNA, the CDR3 is TGTGCACTCGGACACCAGAACTATGGCTACACCTTC. As protein: CALGHQNYGYTF.

This CDR3 reads CASSPAAPATNEKLFF. The CDR3 coding sequence is TGTGCCAGCTCACCCGCGGCCCCCGCAACTAATGAAAAACTGTTTTTT. V and J are TRBV18 and TRBJ1-4; no clear D. V lost 3 bases and J 0 bases, leaving 11 bases between the germline ends. CDR3 length: 16 amino acids. Germline values: CDR1 KGHSH, CDR2 LQKENI.

The chain links TRBV11-3 to TRBJ2-2, with 7 bases identical to TRBD1. Unmatched junction bases numbered 10, after V lost 6 bases and J lost 6 bases. The CDR3 length is 15 residues. The germline CDR1 and CDR2 sequences are SGHNT and YENEEA. The CDR3 is CASSLTGAIPGELFF. As DNA, the CDR3 is TGTGCCAGCAGTCTTACAGGGGCGATTCCCGGGGAGCTGTTTTTT. Variable domain in full (rest from reference TRBV11-3 and TRBJ2-2): EAGVVQSPRYKIIEKKQPVAFWCNPISGHNTLYWYLQNLGQGPELLIRYENEEAVDDSQLPKDRFSAERLKGVDSTLKIQPAELGDSAVYLCASSLTGAIPGELFFGEGSRLTVL.